The 30 T cell receptor beta chains in this list originate from one sample, sequenced in a study of cytomegalovirus exposure and HLA in healthy donors. The repertoire was sequenced with immunoSEQ multiplex PCR; TCRdb's copy has only in-frame clones and lacks some. Seen here are 130,000 to 150,000 clones, roughly 87% observed once, and the top ten hold 4.5% to 5.5%. Input material: PBMCs. Every receptor here comes from a young man in good health and CMV-seropositive.

V and J are TRBV13 and TRBJ1-1; 9 nucleotides agree with TRBD1. J was trimmed by 4 bases and V by 5 bases; bases with no gene match: 5. In germline, CDR1 is PRHDT, CDR2 FYEKMQ (reference sequence). CDR3 length equals 14 residues. The DNA for the CDR3 is TGTGCCAGCAGCCTGGGACAGGGAGCCACTGAAGCTTTCTTT. As protein: CASSLGQGATEAFF.

V and J are TRBV19 and TRBJ1-2; 8 bases align to TRBD1. This CDR3 comprises 12 residues. The trim removed 7 bases at V and 9 bases at J, leaving 7 bases unmatched. Looked up from germline, CDR1 is LNHDA and CDR2 is SQIVND (reference sequence). CDR3 nucleotides: TGTGCCAGTACCGGACAGGGAGTCAGCTACACCTTC. Protein product: CASTGQGVSYTF.

This clone appeared a single time. The V gene is TRBV2, the J gene TRBJ1-1; 8 nucleotides align to TRBD1. The V gene end was trimmed by 5 bases and the J gene end by 0 bases; junction bases not matched to a gene: 8. Germline-derived CDR1 and CDR2 are SNHLY and FYNNEI. This CDR3 region has 16 residues. In DNA form, the CDR3 reads TGTGCCAGCAGTCCTCGACAGGGGCGTTTGAACACTGAAGCTTTCTTT. Translated, it gives CASSPRQGRLNTEAFF.

V and J are TRBV10-2 and TRBJ2-7; tentatively, D is TRBD2 (6 bases). The CDR3 is made up of 13 amino acids. V dropped 1 base and J dropped 7 bases, with 11 bases sitting between them. CDR1 and CDR2 from the germline V gene are WSHSY and SAAADI. Here the CDR3 DNA reads TGCGCCAGCAGTGAGTGGGCCGCGGGGGAGCAGTACTTC. Amino acids: CASSEWAAGEQYF.

The gene calls are TRBV19 and TRBJ1-2; D is undetermined. The CDR3 runs to 12 residues. Trimming pared 2 bases from V and 14 bases from J, leaving 15 bases between. Germline V lookup: CDR1 LNHDA, CDR2 SQIVND (reference sequence). The CDR3 here is CASSITPGNLTF. As DNA, the CDR3 is TGTGCCAGTAGTATAACACCGGGGAATTTGACCTTC.

The chain carries TRBV15 and TRBJ1-6; D might be TRBD1 (6 bases). The CDR3 covers 16 residues. CDR1 is LNHNV and CDR2 is YYDKDF in the germline V gene (reference sequence). The V gene lost 0 bases and the J gene lost 12 bases, with 18 bases spanning the gap. The chain's CDR3 is CATSRDLDSELGPLHF. Written as DNA, the CDR3 is TGTGCCACCAGCAGAGATCTGGACAGCGAATTAGGACCCCTCCACTTT.

The rearrangement uses TRBV5-1 and TRBJ2-7; D is undetermined. Germline CDR1 reads SGHRS; CDR2 reads YFSETQ. CDR3 length: 14 residues. Trimming removed 2 bases at V and 4 bases at J, with 13 bases between. CDR3 loop: CASSLYPTGYEQYF. The DNA of the CDR3 is TGCGCCAGCAGCTTATATCCGACTGGATACGAGCAGTACTTC.

This rearrangement joins TRBV6-5 to TRBJ1-4; 7 positions match TRBD1. This CDR3 has 11 amino acids. Losses at the gene ends were 11 bases for V and 8 bases for J; bases not matched to a gene: 5. Germline V gene sequence: CDR1 MNHEY, CDR2 SVGAGI. Written as DNA, the CDR3 is TGTGCCTCCGGACAGGCGGAAAAACTGTTTTTT. Its translation: CASGQAEKLFF.

The rearrangement joins TRBV7-9 to TRBJ1-1; D is possibly TRBD1 (6 bases). From germline, CDR1 is SEHNR and CDR2 FQNEAQ (reference sequence). V was clipped by 3 bases and J by 2 bases, with 10 bases between them. The CDR3 spans 14 residues. The CDR3 region is CASSLNRANTEAFF. CDR3 DNA: TGTGCCAGCAGCTTGAACAGGGCTAACACTGAAGCTTTCTTT.

In its sample, this clone was seen a few times. The CDR3: CASSLGRGAGNQPQHF. Here the CDR3 DNA reads TGTGCCAGCAGCTTAGGGCGGGGAGCAGGCAATCAGCCCCAGCATTTT. J is TRBJ1-5 and V is TRBV7-9; D is unclear. Trimming took 1 base from V and 2 from J, leaving 12 bases between them. The CDR3 runs 16 residues. Germline V gives CDR1 SEHNR, CDR2 FQNEAQ (reference sequence).

The gene calls are TRBV18 and TRBJ1-1; D is uncertain. Germline V lookup: CDR1 KGHSH, CDR2 LQKENI. The V end was cut by 4 bases, the J end by 3 bases, with 9 bases between. This CDR3 comprises 13 residues. CDR3 sequence (DNA): TGTGCCAGCTCACTAAACAGCTACACTGAAGCTTTCTTT. Residues: CASSLNSYTEAFF.

CDR3 in amino acids: CASSERGRGLNNEQFF. CDR3 nucleotides: TGTGCCAGCAGTGAACGCGGGCGCGGCCTGAACAATGAGCAGTTCTTC. This chain connects TRBV2 to TRBJ2-1; D perhaps matches TRBD2 (5 bases). From germline, CDR1 is SNHLY and CDR2 FYNNEI. CDR3 length: 16 amino acids. V was trimmed by 2 bases and J by 5 bases, leaving 16 bases between them.

The chain uses TRBV15 and TRBJ1-2, with 7 nucleotides matching TRBD1. Trimming removed 9 bases from V and 4 bases from J; junction bases left unmatched: 8. The CDR3 contains 13 residues. The germline CDR1 and CDR2 sequences are LNHNV and YYDKDF (reference sequence). Here the CDR3 reads CATMQTGSYGYTF. CDR3 sequence (DNA): TGTGCCACAATGCAGACAGGGAGCTATGGCTACACCTTC.

The CDR3 here is CASSLFGRRETQYF. The DNA of the CDR3 is TGCGCCAGCAGCTTGTTCGGGAGAAGAGAGACCCAGTACTTC. The rearrangement links TRBV5-1 to TRBJ2-5, with D tentatively TRBD2 (6 bases). This CDR3 spans 14 amino acids. Germline V gene sequence: CDR1 SGHRS, CDR2 YFSETQ. With 1 base removed from V and 4 bases from J, the gap between germline ends came to 11 bases.

The chain joins TRBV5-4 to TRBJ2-5; 9 bases line up with TRBD2. Germline V CDR1 and CDR2: SGHNT, YYREEE (reference sequence). The CDR3 totals 17 residues. Trimming removed 0 bases from V and 1 base from J; junction bases left unmatched: 7. Written as DNA, the CDR3 is TGTGCCAGCAGCTTGGATAGCGGGAGCGAGGGCCAAGAGACCCAGTACTTC. Translating it yields CASSLDSGSEGQETQYF.

This clone was detected only once. The chain combines TRBV6-5 with TRBJ1-5; the match to TRBD1 covers 8 bases. The CDR3 has 13 amino acids. With 8 bases clipped from V and 6 bases from J, the junction kept 6 bases outside the gene matches. The germline gives CDR1 MNHEY, CDR2 SVGAGI. The CDR3 reads CASGWTGRQPQHF. DNA for the CDR3: TGTGCCAGCGGCTGGACAGGGCGTCAGCCCCAGCATTTT.

The chain uses TRBV9 and TRBJ2-6, with unresolved D. Germline V gene sequence: CDR1 SGDLS, CDR2 YYNGEE. V lost 4 bases to trimming and J lost 0 bases, with 14 bases between them. CDR3 length: 17 residues. This CDR3 reads CASSNPRARSGANVLTF. The CDR3 DNA follows: TGTGCCAGCAGCAACCCACGCGCACGCTCTGGGGCCAACGTCCTGACTTTC.

This chain uses TRBV5-1 with TRBJ2-3, with D possibly matching TRBD2 (5 bases). The V and J ends lost 4 bases and 5 bases respectively, with 20 bases between them. The CDR3 is made up of 16 amino acids. Per germline, CDR1 SGHRS and CDR2 YFSETQ. The chain's CDR3 is CASSPAAGAVGDTQYF. For the CDR3, the DNA is TGCGCCAGCAGCCCAGCGGCAGGTGCCGTGGGAGATACGCAGTATTTT.

V is TRBV10-3 and J is TRBJ2-1; D may be TRBD1 (6 bases). V lost 2 bases and J 8 bases, leaving 7 bases between the germline ends. CDR3 size: 12 residues. The germline CDR1 and CDR2 sequences are ENHRY and SYGVKD. The DNA for the CDR3 is TGTGCCATCAGTGAGAAGGGGGATGAGCAGTTCTTC. Residues: CAISEKGDEQFF.

Here the CDR3 reads CASSYSLRARPYEQYF. The CDR3 DNA sequence: TGTGCCAGCAGTTACTCGTTGAGGGCCCGACCCTACGAGCAGTACTTC. The chain uses TRBV6-5 and TRBJ2-7; a weak D match, TRBD2 (5 bases). The germline V and J ends were trimmed by 0 bases and 2 bases, with 14 bases remaining between them. This CDR3 spans 16 amino acids. Looked up from germline, CDR1 is MNHEY and CDR2 is SVGAGI.

The chain is built from TRBV6-5 and TRBJ2-1, with D possibly TRBD2 on 6 matching bases. Per germline, CDR1 MNHEY and CDR2 SVGAGI. The CDR3 runs 15 residues. Trimming left V 2 bases short and J 8 bases short, with 16 bases between. DNA for the CDR3: TGTGCCAGCAGTTACCATGGTCTAGCGTTTGATGAGCAGTTCTTC. Translation: CASSYHGLAFDEQFF.

CDR3 in DNA: TGTGCCAGCAGCGCCGGGGAGGGGGGCAACTCTGGAAACACCATATATTTT. The encoded protein is CASSAGEGGNSGNTIYF. The V gene is TRBV9, the J gene TRBJ1-3; D is possibly TRBD1 (6 bases). The CDR3 is 17 amino acids. Germline loops: CDR1 SGDLS, CDR2 YYNGEE. The V gene lost 3 bases and the J gene lost 0 bases, with 16 bases spanning the gap.

This clone appeared a single time. The V call is TRBV5-8, the J call TRBJ1-2; 7 bases are shared with TRBD1. Germline lookup yields CDR1 SGHTS and CDR2 YDEGEE. V lost 4 bases and J lost 3; bases outside the gene matches: 6. The CDR3 consists of 14 residues. The chain's CDR3 is CASSPGQVDYGYTF. CDR3 sequence (DNA): TGTGCCAGCAGCCCAGGACAGGTTGACTATGGCTACACCTTC. The full variable domain, rest sourced from reference TRBV5-8 and TRBJ1-2, is EAGVTQSPTHLIKTRGQQATLRCSPISGHTSVYWYQQALGLGLQFLLWYDEGEERNRGNFPPRFSGRQFPNYSSELNVNALELEDSALYLCASSPGQVDYGYTFGSGTRLTVV.

The chain combines TRBV5-4 with TRBJ1-2, with 7 nucleotides matching TRBD1. CDR1 and CDR2 from the germline V gene are SGHNT and YYREEE (reference sequence). The CDR3 runs 13 residues. Trimming at V came to 3 bases and at J to 8 bases, leaving 7 bases not matched to a gene. The CDR3, as DNA: TGTGCCAGCAGCTCCGCGGACAGGAGCGGCTACACCTTC. This translates into CASSSADRSGYTF.

This clone was seen just once. V and J are TRBV18 and TRBJ2-5; weak D call: TRBD1 (5 bases). The germline V gene has CDR1 KGHSH and CDR2 LQKENI. Trimming took 3 bases from V and 1 from J, leaving 9 bases between them. The CDR3 is made up of 14 amino acids. The CDR3 DNA follows: TGTGCCAGCTCACCCGGACACCTCCAAGAGACCCAGTACTTC. As protein: CASSPGHLQETQYF.

A single count supports this clone. This rearrangement joins TRBV9 to TRBJ1-1, with no clear D. The CDR3 has 13 residues. Deletions cut 4 bases from V and 4 bases from J, with 11 bases between. Looked up from germline, CDR1 is SGDLS and CDR2 is YYNGEE. As DNA, the CDR3 is TGTGCCAGCAGCCTGTCCTCCGGCACTGAAGCTTTCTTT. Its translation is CASSLSSGTEAFF.

The rearrangement joins TRBV19 to TRBJ2-7; 9 nucleotides agree with TRBD1. Germline V gene sequence: CDR1 LNHDA, CDR2 SQIVND (reference sequence). This CDR3 region has 15 residues. V shed 7 bases and J 6 bases; nucleotides not matched to a gene: 13. The CDR3 coding sequence is TGTGCCAGTAAGTTGTCCGGGACAGGGCTGTTCGAGCAGTACTTC. Protein: CASKLSGTGLFEQYF.

V and J are TRBV7-9 and TRBJ2-2; 7 bases align to TRBD2. Germline CDR1 is SEHNR and CDR2 is FQNEAQ (reference sequence). J was trimmed by 3 bases and V by 3 bases; bases with no gene match: 10. This CDR3 is 17 amino acids long. The CDR3 region has the DNA TGTGCCAGCAGCTTGATCGGGGCTAGCGGATACACCGGGGAGCTGTTTTTT. Translating it yields CASSLIGASGYTGELFF.

DNA of the CDR3: TGTGCCAGCAGCGTAGACGAGGGTTTTAGTGGAAAACTGTTTTTT. Translated, it gives CASSVDEGFSGKLFF. The genes are TRBV9 and TRBJ1-4; D unclear. CDR3 length: 15 residues. The germline gives CDR1 SGDLS, CDR2 YYNGEE. V gave up 0 bases and J gave up 10 bases, with 16 bases separating them.

The V and J genes are TRBV29-1 and TRBJ2-7; 10 nucleotides agree with TRBD1. The CDR3 consists of 14 residues. Germline V gene data show CDR1 as SQVTM and CDR2 as ANQGSEA. V was pared by 7 bases and J by 3 bases, with 9 bases of the junction left unmatched. The CDR3 nucleotides are TGCAGCGCAATCACCGGGACAGGGGACTACGAGCAGTACTTC. The encoded protein is CSAITGTGDYEQYF.